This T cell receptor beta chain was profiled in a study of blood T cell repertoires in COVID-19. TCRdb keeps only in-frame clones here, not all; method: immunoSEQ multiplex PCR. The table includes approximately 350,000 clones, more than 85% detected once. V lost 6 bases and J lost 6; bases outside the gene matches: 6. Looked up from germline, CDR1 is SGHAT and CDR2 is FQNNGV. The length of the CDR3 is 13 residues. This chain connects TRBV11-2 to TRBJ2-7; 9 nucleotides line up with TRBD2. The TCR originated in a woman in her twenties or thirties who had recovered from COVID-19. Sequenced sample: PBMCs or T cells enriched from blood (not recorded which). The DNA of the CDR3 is TGTGCCAGCAGGAGCGGGGGGATGGGCGAGCAGTACTTC. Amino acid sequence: CASRSGGMGEQYF.